The present T cell receptor (beta chain) was sequenced within a study of shared clonotypes between healthy human individuals. Study-level results: A reduction in generation probabilities was seen for non-shared clonotypes relative to those shared by all four donors. The naive CD4 repertoires of a handful of donors were compared, and 5% to 6.5% of clonotypes were shared. The expectation was that sequencing depth would affect clonotype sharing among donors.

V lost 2 bases, J lost 1 base, and 6 bases stayed unmatched. Germline V CDR1 and CDR2: SGHRS, YFSETQ. The CDR3 is 15 amino acids. Measured with immunoSEQ multiplex PCR; TCRdb has only the in-frame clones, and not every one. The sample shows around 940,000 clones, more than 75% of them seen only once. Concerning this clone: Its target is not known.

This receptor was obtained from a young man in good health. The chain has TRBV5-1 and TRBJ2-7; 7 bases fit TRBD2. What was sequenced was memory CD4+ T cells sorted from blood. Described subset: CD45RA-negative fraction. CDR3 in DNA: TGCGCCAGCAGCTTTTCGGGGGGTCTATCCTACGAGCAGTACTTC. This translates into CASSFSGGLSYEQYF.